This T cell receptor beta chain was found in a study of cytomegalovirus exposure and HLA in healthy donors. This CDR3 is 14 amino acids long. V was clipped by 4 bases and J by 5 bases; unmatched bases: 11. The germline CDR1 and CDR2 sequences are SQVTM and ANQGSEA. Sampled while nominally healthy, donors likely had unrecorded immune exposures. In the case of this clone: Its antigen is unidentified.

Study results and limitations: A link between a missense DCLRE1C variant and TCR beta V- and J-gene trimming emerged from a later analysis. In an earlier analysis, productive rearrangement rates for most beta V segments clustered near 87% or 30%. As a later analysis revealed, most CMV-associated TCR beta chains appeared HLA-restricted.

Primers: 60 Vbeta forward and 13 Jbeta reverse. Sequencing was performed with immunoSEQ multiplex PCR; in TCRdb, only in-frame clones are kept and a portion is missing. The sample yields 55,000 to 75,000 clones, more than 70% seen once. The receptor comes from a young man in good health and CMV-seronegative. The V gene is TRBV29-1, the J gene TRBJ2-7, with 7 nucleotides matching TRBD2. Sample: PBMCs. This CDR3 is CSVVPAGLLDEQYF. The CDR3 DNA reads TGCAGCGTTGTACCAGCGGGACTATTGGACGAGCAGTACTTC.